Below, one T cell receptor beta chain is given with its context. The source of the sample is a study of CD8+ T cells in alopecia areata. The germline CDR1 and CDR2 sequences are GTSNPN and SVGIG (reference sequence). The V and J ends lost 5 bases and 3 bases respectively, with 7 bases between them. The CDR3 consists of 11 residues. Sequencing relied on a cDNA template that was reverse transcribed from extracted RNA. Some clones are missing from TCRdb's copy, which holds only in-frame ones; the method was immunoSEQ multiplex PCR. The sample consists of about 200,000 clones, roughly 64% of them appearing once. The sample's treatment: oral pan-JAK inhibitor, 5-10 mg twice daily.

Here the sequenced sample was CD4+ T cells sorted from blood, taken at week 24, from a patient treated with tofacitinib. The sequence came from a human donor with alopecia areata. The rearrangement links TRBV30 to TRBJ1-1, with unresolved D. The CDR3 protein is CAWAGHTEAFF. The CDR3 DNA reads TGTGCCTGGGCTGGACACACTGAAGCTTTCTTT. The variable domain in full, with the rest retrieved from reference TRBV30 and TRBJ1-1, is SQTIHQWPATLVQPVGSPLSLECTVEGTSNPNLYWYRQAAGRGLQLLFYSVGIGQISSEVPQNLSASRPQDRQFILSSKKLLLSDSGFYLCAWAGHTEAFFGQGTRLTVV.